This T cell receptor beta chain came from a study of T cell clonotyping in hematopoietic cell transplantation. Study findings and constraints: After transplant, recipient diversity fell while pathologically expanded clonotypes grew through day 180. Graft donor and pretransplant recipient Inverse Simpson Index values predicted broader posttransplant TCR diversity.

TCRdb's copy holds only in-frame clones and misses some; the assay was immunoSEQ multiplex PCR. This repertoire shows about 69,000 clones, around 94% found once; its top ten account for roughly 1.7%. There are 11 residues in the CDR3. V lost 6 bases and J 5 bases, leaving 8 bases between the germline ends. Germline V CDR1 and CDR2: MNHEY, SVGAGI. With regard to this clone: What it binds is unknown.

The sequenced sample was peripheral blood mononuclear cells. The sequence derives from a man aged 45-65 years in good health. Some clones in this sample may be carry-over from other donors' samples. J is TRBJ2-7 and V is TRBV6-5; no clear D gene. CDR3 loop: CASSPGHEQYF. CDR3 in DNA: TGTGCCAGCAGCCCTGGCCACGAGCAGTACTTC.